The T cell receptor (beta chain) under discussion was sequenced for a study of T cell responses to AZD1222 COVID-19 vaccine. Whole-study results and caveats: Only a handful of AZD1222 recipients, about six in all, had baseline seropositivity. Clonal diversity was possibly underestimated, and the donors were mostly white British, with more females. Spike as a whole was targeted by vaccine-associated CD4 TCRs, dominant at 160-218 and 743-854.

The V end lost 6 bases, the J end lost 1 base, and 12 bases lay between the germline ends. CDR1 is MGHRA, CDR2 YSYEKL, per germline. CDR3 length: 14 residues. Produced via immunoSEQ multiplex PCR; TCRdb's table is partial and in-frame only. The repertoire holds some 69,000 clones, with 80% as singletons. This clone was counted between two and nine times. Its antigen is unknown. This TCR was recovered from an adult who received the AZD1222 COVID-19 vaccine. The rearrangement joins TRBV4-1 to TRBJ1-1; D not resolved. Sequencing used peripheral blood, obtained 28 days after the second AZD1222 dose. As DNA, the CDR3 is TGCGCCAGCAGGCACAAAGGCAGGAACACTGAAGCTTTCTTT. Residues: CASRHKGRNTEAFF.